This T cell receptor (beta chain) is drawn from a study of regulatory T cells in long-lasting Graves disease (dated by TCRdb to 2020 to 2022). About the study as a whole: Antithyroid drugs had been taken for less than 3 months by newly diagnosed Graves' disease patients. A total of around 35 samples underwent TCR sequencing, from about 13 patients with persistent Graves' disease and about 20 patients with newly diagnosed Graves' disease. The study was registered as a clinical trial and conducted in China. This study used TCR sequencing and RNA sequencing of peripheral blood to compare persistent Graves' disease patients against newly diagnosed Graves' disease patients.

The germline V gene sets CDR1 to MNHNS and CDR2 to SASEGT. Trimming accounts for 7 bases at V and 7 bases at J, while the number of junction bases matched to no gene is 4. Counted from cysteine to phenylalanine, this CDR3 has 14 amino acids. Only the CDR3 region is kept as DNA, spanning 42 bases read in frame from base 1. The library was obtained by multiplex PCR. This sample was sequenced with an Illumina HiSeq 4000. To build TCR beta libraries, CDR3 regions were amplified by Arm-PCR using iRepertoire HTBI primers. Gel purification was performed on PCR products prior to sequencing. Under the source paper's analysis protocol: Across samples, roughly 60 TRBV and roughly 13 TRBJ segments were identified and used for gene usage analysis of CDR3 amino acid clonotypes. COPE and FqMerger were used to merge filtered high-quality paired reads into contigs. BLAST was used to align contigs to the IMGT TRBV, TRBD and TRBJ reference genes, and CDR3 was defined following IMGT. Any clonotype with a frequency above 0.1% was classified as a highly expanded clone. Repertoire diversity was measured by Shannon entropy, and V-J evenness by the Gini coefficient. A clonotype was considered public if more than one individual shared it. The public sequencing data were trimmed at Q25 with fastp and processed into clonotypes with MiXCR by TCRdb, which kept only in-frame beta chains. For every CDR3 protein sequence, its rows merge into one entry that carries the most common genes and DNA. The V and J calls and clone size come from TCRdb's table, not from the authors' own analysis. The sample includes 400,000 to 500,000 distinct CDR3 sequences, with about 15% observed a single time. The top ten constitute 23% of the sample.

The time point label of this sample denotes: newly diagnosed GD, antithyroid drugs for less than 3 months. RNA was extracted from PBMCs in TRIzol for both TCR sequencing and RNA sequencing. The diagnosis of Graves' disease followed American Thyroid Association guidelines. The patients came from an endocrinology department in Xi'an, China. Each patient gave about 8.1 milliliters of peripheral blood, collected in an EDTA anticoagulant tube. Ficoll Paque Plus density gradient separation was used to isolate PBMCs, and no additional T cell sorting was done. RNA quality was checked with an Agilent 2100 Bioanalyzer and agarose gel, and concentration with a NanoDrop 2000. Notes on this clonotype: The clone's antigen remains unknown. No much larger clonotype is one base removed from it; base qualities were not supplied.

What the research found in general, with its limitations: Peripheral blood alone was examined, since thyroid tissue, which constituted the primary lesion, could not be accessed. Persistent Graves' disease patients showed lower TCR Shannon entropy and fewer highly expanded clones than newly diagnosed patients, suggesting clonal expansion. Only the TCR beta chain was sequenced and analyzed. As a limitation, the authors acknowledged that the small sample size may reduce accuracy. More public clonotypes were shared among persistent patients (around 3,000) than among newly diagnosed patients (approximately 1,000). TRBV28, TRBJ1-2 and TRBJ2-5 were preferentially used in persistent disease, while TRBV20-1 and TRBJ2-1 were favored in newly diagnosed disease.

The sample was also reused in another study, on T cells in Graves' hyperthyroidism and ophthalmopathy. As the second paper documents: Stable Graves' hyperthyroidism was defined as no progression to ophthalmopathy during 18 months of follow-up. Hyperthyroidism patients were newly diagnosed, had a disease duration of under 2 months, and were aged 18 to 65 years. Exclusion was applied to patients with uncontrolled infections, other autoimmune diseases, pregnancy or lactation. Diagnoses were based on clinical symptoms, serum thyroxine and TRAb, thyroid ultrasound and orbital computed tomography. The TCR CDR3 was subjected to a first round of RT-PCR using the HTBI primer set and the Qiagen OneStep RT-PCR kit. Most expanded thyroid clonotypes (frequency above 0.001) were also found in blood, which suggests that blood repertoires may mirror thyroid immune responses. In cross-validation, a model built on a 13 V-J signature told ophthalmopathy apart from stable hyperthyroidism with less than 90% sensitivity and roughly 82% specificity, and in testing the same model reached 80%/75%. In validation, the model predicted progression to ophthalmopathy a median of around six months before onset, with roughly 70% sensitivity and roughly 77% specificity. TCR V-J signatures able to tell the groups apart were searched for in a discovery cohort of 90 to 100 patients, of whom 40 to 45 had Graves' ophthalmopathy and more than 55 had stable Graves' hyperthyroidism. Prospective prediction of ophthalmopathy was tested in an independent validation cohort of fewer than 20 hyperthyroidism patients and some 17 patients who later progressed to ophthalmopathy. The 100 discovery patients were randomly split 7:3 into training and test sets. In addition, the study compared T-cell repertoires in thyroid tissue and in blood from roughly 6 Graves' hyperthyroidism patients. After blood sampling, hyperthyroidism patients were treated with methimazole at a starting dose of 30 mg daily, and ophthalmopathy patients were treated with high-dose intravenous methylprednisolone. Libraries were constructed in a second round of multiplex PCR, after which size selection and purification were performed. The libraries were sequenced on an Illumina HiSeq2000 using paired-end 100 bp reads. Raw data were processed with SOAPnuke, discarding reads with adapters, uncalled bases, mean Phred below 15, or no exact constant-primer or identifier match. COPE v1.2.5 was used to merge high-quality paired reads, and clonotypes were defined as unique nucleotide sequences. MiTCR v1.1 was used to align clonotypes to the IMGT TRBV, TRBD and TRBJ reference segments. Analysis was restricted to V-J combinations with a frequency above 0.0001, which covered over 98% of repertoires. A TCS score was defined as the ratio between F50 (clonal expansion) and ExV (chaos), using BLOSUM62-based TCRdist between CDR3 peptides within each V-J. Welch's t-statistics and random forest reduced around 520 V-J features to 13, which were used in a naive Bayes classifier (R e1071). No statistical method was used to fix the sample size in advance, and group allocation was not hidden from the investigators. The paper describes TCR Vbeta CDR3 sequencing of 140 or so peripheral blood samples, made up of about 41 ophthalmopathy patients, 70 to 75 hyperthyroidism patients and roughly 17 progressor patients.

The sample here was peripheral blood mononuclear cells (PBMCs), taken at new diagnosis, from a patient treated with antithyroid drugs. The V and J genes are TRBV6-1 and TRBJ2-2; the central 12 bases match TRBD1. The TCR comes from a woman aged 18-29 years with Graves disease. Donor details come from another sample of the same person, matched by shared clones. For the CDR3, the sequence is CASTGTGGFGELFF. The nucleotide sequence is given as TGTGCCAGCACCGGGACAGGGGGCTTCGGGGAGCTGTTTTTT.